The 26 T cell receptor beta chains below all came from one sample that was sequenced in a study of tumor-infiltrating lymphocytes in localized non-small cell lung cancer. The method was immunoSEQ multiplex PCR; TCRdb's version includes in-frame clones alone and lacks a portion of them. The sample lists roughly 16,000 clones, roughly 73% occurring once. Sequencing was carried out using lung tumor tissue. The receptors were sampled from a human donor with non-small cell lung cancer.

The DNA of the CDR3 is TGTGCCAGCAGTGCTGGGAGGGGGAGGTCCGAGCAGTACTTC. Encoded protein: CASSAGRGRSEQYF. The chain recombines TRBV2 with TRBJ2-7; D perhaps matches TRBD2 (7 bases). Germline V gene lookup returns CDR1 SNHLY and CDR2 FYNNEI. CDR3 size: 14 residues. V lost 4 bases and J lost 6, with 16 bases in between.

The rearrangement joins TRBV7-6 to TRBJ1-4; D possibly corresponds to TRBD1 (5 bases). Trimming removed 6 bases from V and 7 bases from J, with 15 bases in between. Germline CDR1 SGHVS, CDR2 FNYEAQ. The CDR3 contains 14 residues. For the CDR3, the DNA is TGTGCCAGCAGTGCTCGGGACGGAGCTGAAAAACTGTTTTTT. It encodes CASSARDGAEKLFF. Looking up the rest from reference TRBV7-6 and TRBJ1-4 gives the full variable domain: GAGVSQSPRYKVTKRGQDVALRCDPISGHVSLYWYRQALGQGPEFLTYFNYEAQQDKSGLPNDRFSAERPEGSISTLTIQRTEQRDSAMYRCASSARDGAEKLFFGSGTQLSVL.

J is TRBJ1-4 and V is TRBV19; D uncertain. V was trimmed by 4 bases and J by 8 bases, leaving 11 bases between them. Germline V gives CDR1 LNHDA, CDR2 SQIVND (reference sequence). The CDR3 contains 13 residues. CDR3 protein: CASSTRRREKLFF. The CDR3 nucleotides are TGTGCCAGTAGTACACGACGCAGGGAAAAACTGTTTTTT.

V gene TRBV19 combines with J gene TRBJ1-2; the D is unclear. Trimming pared 3 bases from V and 5 bases from J, leaving 10 bases between. Germline CDR1 reads LNHDA; CDR2 reads SQIVND (reference sequence). The CDR3 length is 13 residues. CDR3 sequence reads: CASSMDVRYGYTF. CDR3 coding DNA: TGTGCCAGTAGTATGGACGTACGTTATGGCTACACCTTC.

The CDR3 DNA reads TGTGCCAGTAGTATAAGGGCGAGGGACATGAGCAATCAGCCCCAGCATTTT. It codes for CASSIRARDMSNQPQHF. The chain combines TRBV19 with TRBJ1-5, with TRBD1 as a possible D gene (6 bases). This CDR3 is built from 17 residues. CDR1 and CDR2 from the germline V gene are LNHDA and SQIVND (reference sequence). V was shortened by 2 bases and J by 1 base, with 15 bases between the two germline ends.

The sample holds one count of this clone. This sequence joins TRBV5-5 and TRBJ2-7; 9 bases are a match to TRBD1. V was clipped by 4 bases and J by 3 bases; unmatched bases: 8. The CDR3 sequence is 15 residues long. The V gene's germline CDR1 is SGHKS and CDR2 YYEKEE (reference sequence). The CDR3 region is CASSPGTGSVYEQYF. The CDR3, as DNA: TGTGCCAGCAGCCCAGGGACAGGGAGCGTCTACGAGCAGTACTTC. Supplemented by reference TRBV5-5 and TRBJ2-7, the full variable domain reads DAGVTQSPTHLIKTRGQQVTLRCSPISGHKSVSWYQQVLGQGPQFIFQYYEKEERGRGNFPDRFSARQFPNYSSELNVNALLLGDSALYLCASSPGTGSVYEQYFGPGTRLTVT.

The rearrangement links TRBV4-1 to TRBJ1-6, with D maybe TRBD1 (5 bases). The CDR3 runs to 15 residues. Germline V lookup: CDR1 MGHRA, CDR2 YSYEKL. Trimming took 1 base from V and 5 from J, leaving 9 bases between them. This chain's CDR3 is CASSQGTINNSPLHF. The CDR3 coding sequence is TGCGCCAGCAGCCAAGGGACAATCAATAATTCACCCCTCCACTTT.

This chain connects TRBV5-1 to TRBJ1-1; 8 bases line up with TRBD1. Germline V gene data show CDR1 as SGHRS and CDR2 as YFSETQ. There are 13 residues in the CDR3. V shed 2 bases, J shed 5 bases, and the junction held 2 bases outside the gene matches. The CDR3 loop is CASSFDRGTEAFF. CDR3 nucleotides: TGCGCCAGCAGCTTTGACAGGGGTACTGAAGCTTTCTTT.

This chain links TRBV19 with TRBJ1-5; the D gene is possibly TRBD1 (5 bases). The V and J ends lost 3 bases and 11 bases respectively, with 17 bases between them. The germline gives CDR1 LNHDA, CDR2 SQIVND (reference sequence). This CDR3 has 14 residues. This CDR3 reads CASSMQGGAGAQHF. CDR3 in DNA: TGTGCCAGTAGTATGCAGGGAGGAGCCGGGGCCCAGCATTTT.

The gene calls are TRBV7-2 and TRBJ1-2; D not certain. The CDR3 sequence is 13 residues long. The ends were cut back, 8 bases at V and 1 base at J, with 11 bases in the middle. From germline, CDR1 is SGHTA and CDR2 FQGNSA. CDR3: CASSVANNYGYTF. CDR3 DNA: TGTGCCAGCTCGGTGGCAAATAACTATGGCTACACCTTC.

This chain joins TRBV7-9 and TRBJ2-3; 7 nucleotides agree with TRBD1. CDR3 size: 13 residues. The germline V gene has CDR1 SEHNR and CDR2 FQNEAQ (reference sequence). The ends lost 5 bases at V and 4 bases at J; junction bases unmatched: 3. The CDR3 sequence is CASSTRGPDTQYF. DNA of the CDR3: TGTGCCAGCAGCACAAGGGGGCCAGATACGCAGTATTTT.

This clone has a single count. The chain carries TRBV5-8 and TRBJ2-5, with D possibly being TRBD2 (7 bases). This CDR3 spans 14 amino acids. The V end was cut by 4 bases, the J end by 5 bases, with 15 bases between. Germline V CDR1 and CDR2: SGHTS, YDEGEE. The CDR3 DNA follows: TGTGCCAGCAGCGACCAAGGGGGGGACGAGACCCAGTACTTC. It yields the protein CASSDQGGDETQYF.

The chain is built from TRBV11-2 and TRBJ2-7; D not resolved. The CDR3 runs to 14 residues. Germline V lookup: CDR1 SGHAT, CDR2 FQNNGV. V lost 2 bases, J lost 4 bases, and 12 bases lay in between. This CDR3 is CASSLNTGGYEQYF. The CDR3 nucleotides are TGTGCCAGCAGCTTAAACACCGGTGGGTACGAGCAGTACTTC.

The chain joins TRBV5-1 to TRBJ1-3, with 10 bases that match TRBD1. Trimming cost V 0 bases and J 0 bases; bases outside gene matches: 3. This CDR3 is 17 amino acids long. CDR1 and CDR2 from the germline V gene are SGHRS and YFSETQ. CDR3 sequence: CASSLDGTGDSGNTIYF. CDR3 coding DNA: TGCGCCAGCAGCTTGGACGGGACAGGGGACTCTGGAAACACCATATATTTT.

The chain couples TRBV18 to TRBJ2-2, with D uncertain. This CDR3 contains 12 residues. Germline lookup yields CDR1 KGHSH and CDR2 LQKENI. V lost 3 bases, J lost 7 bases, and 6 bases lay in between. The DNA for the CDR3 is TGTGCCAGCTCACCGTATAACGGGGAGCTGTTTTTT. It encodes CASSPYNGELFF.

By share of the sample, this clone is medium-sized. The chain employs TRBV28 and TRBJ1-4; possibly TRBD1 for D (5 bases). The germline V gene has CDR1 MDHEN and CDR2 SYDVKM. The CDR3 is 14 residues long. V dropped 5 bases and J dropped 5 bases, with 12 bases sitting between them. The CDR3 loop reads CASSLGTGNEKLFF. CDR3 sequence (DNA): TGTGCCAGCAGTCTAGGGACCGGGAATGAAAAACTGTTTTTT. Filled out from reference TRBV28 and TRBJ1-4, the complete variable domain reads DVKVTQSSRYLVKRTGEKVFLECVQDMDHENMFWYRQDPGLGLRLIYFSYDVKMKEKGDIPEGYSVSREKKERFSLILESASTNQTSMYLCASSLGTGNEKLFFGSGTQLSVL.

The chain links TRBV4-1 to TRBJ2-3; TRBD2 matches 14 bases. CDR1 is MGHRA, CDR2 YSYEKL, per germline. Losses at the gene ends were 5 bases for V and 5 bases for J; bases not matched to a gene: 9. This CDR3 has 17 residues. Here the CDR3 DNA reads TGCGCCAGCAGCAACAGACTAGCGGGGGGGCTAGGAGATACGCAGTATTTT. Translated: CASSNRLAGGLGDTQYF.

This chain uses TRBV9 with TRBJ1-1; maybe TRBD1 (6 bases). V was shortened by 0 bases and J by 1 base, with 16 bases between the two germline ends. CDR3 size: 17 residues. Germline assignment: CDR1 SGDLS and CDR2 YYNGEE. The CDR3, as DNA: TGTGCCAGCAGCGTAGATCAGGGGCCCCTTACGAACACTGAAGCTTTCTTT. This translates into CASSVDQGPLTNTEAFF.

The rearrangement links TRBV18 to TRBJ1-6; perhaps TRBD1 as D (5 bases). V lost 4 bases and J 7 bases, leaving 5 bases between the germline ends. CDR1 is KGHSH and CDR2 is LQKENI in the germline V gene. This CDR3 has 12 residues. The CDR3 spells CASSQGNSPLHF. The DNA for the CDR3 is TGTGCCAGCTCACAGGGGAATTCACCCCTCCACTTT.

The rearrangement joins TRBV7-6 to TRBJ2-2; D is ambiguous. The CDR3 is 14 amino acids. Germline V gene sequence: CDR1 SGHVS, CDR2 FNYEAQ. V was trimmed by 4 bases and J by 5 bases, leaving 11 bases between them. CDR3 loop: CASSSYPETGELFF. The DNA for the CDR3 is TGTGCCAGCAGCTCGTACCCAGAGACCGGGGAGCTGTTTTTT.

This clone was detected only once. This rearrangement joins TRBV2 to TRBJ2-5; D gene ambiguous. CDR1 and CDR2 (germline): SNHLY, FYNNEI. The CDR3 sequence is 13 residues long. Trimming removed 6 bases at V and 2 bases at J, with 10 bases between. The CDR3 spells CASSRHDQETQYF. CDR3 nucleotides: TGTGCCAGCAGCCGACATGATCAAGAGACCCAGTACTTC.

The rearrangement links TRBV27 to TRBJ1-6, with D perhaps matching TRBD1 (6 bases). From germline, CDR1 is MNHEY and CDR2 SMNVEV (reference sequence). The CDR3 covers 14 residues. Trimming left V 5 bases short and J 9 bases short, with 14 bases between. DNA for the CDR3: TGTGCCAGCAGTCCCGACAGGTTAGGTTCACCCCTCCACTTT. Encoded protein: CASSPDRLGSPLHF.

By frequency in the sample, this clone is medium-sized. The V and J genes are TRBV19 and TRBJ2-7; D remains ambiguous. The CDR3 contains 15 residues. Germline CDR1 and CDR2: LNHDA and SQIVND (reference sequence). V was trimmed by 3 bases and J by 0 bases, leaving 12 bases between them. Here the CDR3 reads CASSIQESSSYEQYF. The CDR3 DNA reads as TGTGCCAGTAGTATCCAGGAGTCTAGCTCCTACGAGCAGTACTTC.

The V call is TRBV6-5, the J call TRBJ2-7; TRBD2 matches at 10 bases. V lost 3 bases to trimming and J lost 2 bases; unmatched junction nucleotides: 4. Germline values: CDR1 MNHEY, CDR2 SVGAGI. This CDR3 has 15 amino acids. CDR3 in amino acids: CASSYTSGVTYEQYF. In DNA form, the CDR3 reads TGTGCCAGCAGTTATACTAGCGGGGTAACCTACGAGCAGTACTTC.

In this sample, this clone turned up once. This rearrangement joins TRBV19 to TRBJ1-5, with D possibly TRBD1 on 6 matching bases. Germline V gives CDR1 LNHDA, CDR2 SQIVND (reference sequence). The CDR3 is made up of 15 amino acids. V lost 2 bases to trimming and J lost 0 bases, with 8 bases between them. The CDR3 sequence is CASSINRASNQPQHF. The DNA for the CDR3 is TGTGCCAGTAGTATAAACAGGGCTAGCAATCAGCCCCAGCATTTT.

The chain joins TRBV7-9 to TRBJ2-5; either TRBD1 or TRBD2 may fit D (5 bases each). CDR1 is SEHNR, CDR2 FQNEAQ, per germline (reference sequence). Trimming took off 7 bases at V and 5 bases at J, with 20 bases between the two ends. The CDR3 loop spans 15 amino acids. For the CDR3, the DNA is TGTGCCAGCACCATAGGGACCGTTGAATCTGAGACCCAGTACTTC. Translated, it gives CASTIGTVESETQYF.